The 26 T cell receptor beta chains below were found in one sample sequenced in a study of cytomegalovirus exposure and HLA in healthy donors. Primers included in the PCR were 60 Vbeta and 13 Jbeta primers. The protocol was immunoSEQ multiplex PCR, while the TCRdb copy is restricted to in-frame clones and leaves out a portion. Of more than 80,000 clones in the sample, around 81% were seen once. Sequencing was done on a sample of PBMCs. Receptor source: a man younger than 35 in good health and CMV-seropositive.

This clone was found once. CDR3 bases: TGTGCCAGCACGACTAGCCGATCCTACGAGCAGTACTTC. It yields the protein CASTTSRSYEQYF. The rearrangement joins TRBV28 to TRBJ2-7, with 7 bases aligning to TRBD2. After removal of 7 bases from V and 1 base from J, the junction contained 4 bases not matched to a gene. There are 13 residues in the CDR3. Germline assignment: CDR1 MDHEN and CDR2 SYDVKM.

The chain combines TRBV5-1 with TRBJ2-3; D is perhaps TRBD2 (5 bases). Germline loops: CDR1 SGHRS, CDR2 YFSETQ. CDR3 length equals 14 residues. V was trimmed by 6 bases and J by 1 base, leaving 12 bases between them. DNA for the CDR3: TGCGCCAGCAAATTATTCGGGGGCACAGATACGCAGTATTTT. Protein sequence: CASKLFGGTDTQYF.

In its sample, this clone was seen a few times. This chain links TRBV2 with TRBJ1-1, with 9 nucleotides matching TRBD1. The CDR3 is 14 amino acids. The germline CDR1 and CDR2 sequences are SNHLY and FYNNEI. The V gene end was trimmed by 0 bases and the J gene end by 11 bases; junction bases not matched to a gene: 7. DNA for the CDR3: TGTGCCAGCAGTGAAGCTGGGACAGGGATTTTGGCTTTCTTT. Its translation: CASSEAGTGILAFF.

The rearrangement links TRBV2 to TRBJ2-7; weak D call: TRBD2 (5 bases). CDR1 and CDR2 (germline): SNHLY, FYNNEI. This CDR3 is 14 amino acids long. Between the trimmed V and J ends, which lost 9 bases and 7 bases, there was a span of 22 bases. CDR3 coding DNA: TGTGCCAGTTCCGGCGGGTCCAGATCGGGTGAGCAGTACTTC. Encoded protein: CASSGGSRSGEQYF. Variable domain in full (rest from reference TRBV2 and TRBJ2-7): EPEVTQTPSHQVTQMGQEVILRCVPISNHLYFYWYRQILGQKVEFLVSFYNNEISEKSEIFDDQFSVERPDGSNFTLKIRSTKLEDSAMYFCASSGGSRSGEQYFGPGTRLTVT.

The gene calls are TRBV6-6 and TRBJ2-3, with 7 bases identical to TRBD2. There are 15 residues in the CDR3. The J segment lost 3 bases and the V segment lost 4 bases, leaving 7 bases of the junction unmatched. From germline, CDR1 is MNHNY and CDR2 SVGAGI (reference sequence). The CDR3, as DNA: TGTGCCAGCAGTTTGAGCGGGGAGGGGACAGATACGCAGTATTTT. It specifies CASSLSGEGTDTQYF.

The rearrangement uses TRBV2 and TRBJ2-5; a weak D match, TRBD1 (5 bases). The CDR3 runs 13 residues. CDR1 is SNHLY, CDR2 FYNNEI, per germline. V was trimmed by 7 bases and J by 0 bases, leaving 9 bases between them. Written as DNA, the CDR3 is TGTGCCAGCACTAGGGGCAACCAAGAGACCCAGTACTTC. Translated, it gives CASTRGNQETQYF.

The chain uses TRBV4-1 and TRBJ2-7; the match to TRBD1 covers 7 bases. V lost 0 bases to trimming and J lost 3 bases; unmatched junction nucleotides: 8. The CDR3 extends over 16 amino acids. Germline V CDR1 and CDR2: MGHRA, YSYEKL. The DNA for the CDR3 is TGCGCCAGCAGCCAAGAGTCGAGGGACAGCTACTACGAGCAGTACTTC. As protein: CASSQESRDSYYEQYF.

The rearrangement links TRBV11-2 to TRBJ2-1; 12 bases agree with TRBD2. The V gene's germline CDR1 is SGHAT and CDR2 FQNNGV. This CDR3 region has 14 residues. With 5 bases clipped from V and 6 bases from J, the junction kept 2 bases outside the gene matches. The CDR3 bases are TGTGCCAGCAGCAAGGGACTAGCGGGCAATGAGCAGTTCTTC. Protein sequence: CASSKGLAGNEQFF.

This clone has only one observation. CDR3 sequence: CASRSGNNNEQFF. DNA for the CDR3: TGTGCCAGCAGAAGCGGGAACAACAATGAGCAGTTCTTC. This chain joins TRBV11-2 and TRBJ2-1; 7 positions match TRBD2. V shed 6 bases, J shed 5 bases, and the junction held 4 bases outside the gene matches. Per germline, CDR1 SGHAT and CDR2 FQNNGV. CDR3 length equals 13 residues.

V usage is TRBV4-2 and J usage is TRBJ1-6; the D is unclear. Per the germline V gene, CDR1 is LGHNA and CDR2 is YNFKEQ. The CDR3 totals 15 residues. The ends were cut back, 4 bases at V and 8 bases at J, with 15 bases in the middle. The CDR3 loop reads CASSLGRGPDSPLHF. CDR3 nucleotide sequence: TGTGCCAGCAGCCTTGGCCGGGGTCCAGATTCACCCCTCCACTTT.

In DNA, the CDR3 is TGTGCCAGCAGCTTAGCCCAGGGAGGGGGATTCTACGAGCAGTACTTC. Residues: CASSLAQGGGFYEQYF. This rearrangement joins TRBV7-2 to TRBJ2-7; possible D gene TRBD2, 7 bases. CDR3 size: 16 residues. V was shortened by 0 bases and J by 3 bases, with 15 bases between the two germline ends. CDR1 is SGHTA and CDR2 is FQGNSA in the germline V gene.

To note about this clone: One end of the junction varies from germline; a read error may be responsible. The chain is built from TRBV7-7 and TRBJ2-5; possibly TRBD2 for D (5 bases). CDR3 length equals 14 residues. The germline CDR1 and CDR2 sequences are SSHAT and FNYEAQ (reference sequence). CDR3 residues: CASSLALAQETQYF. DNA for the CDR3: TGTGCTAGCAGCTTAGCCCTAGCTCAAGAGACCCAGTACTTC.

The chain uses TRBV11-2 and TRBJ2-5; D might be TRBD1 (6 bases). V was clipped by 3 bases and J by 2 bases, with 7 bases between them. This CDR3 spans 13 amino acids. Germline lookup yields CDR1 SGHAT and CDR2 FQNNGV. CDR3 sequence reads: CASSFQGQETQYF. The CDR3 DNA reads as TGTGCCAGCAGCTTCCAGGGGCAAGAGACCCAGTACTTC.

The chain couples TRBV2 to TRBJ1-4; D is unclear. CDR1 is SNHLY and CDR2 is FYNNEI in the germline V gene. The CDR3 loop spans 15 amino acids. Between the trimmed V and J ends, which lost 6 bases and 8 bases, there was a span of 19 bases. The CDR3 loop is CASRPDGLRGEKLFF. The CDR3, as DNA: TGTGCCAGCAGACCGGACGGTCTTAGAGGGGAAAAACTGTTTTTT.

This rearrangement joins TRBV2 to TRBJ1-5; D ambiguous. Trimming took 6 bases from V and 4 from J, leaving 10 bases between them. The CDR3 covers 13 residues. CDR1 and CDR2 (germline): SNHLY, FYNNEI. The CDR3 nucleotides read TGTGCCAGCAGCGGGTCGGGTAATCAGCCCCAGCATTTT. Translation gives CASSGSGNQPQHF.

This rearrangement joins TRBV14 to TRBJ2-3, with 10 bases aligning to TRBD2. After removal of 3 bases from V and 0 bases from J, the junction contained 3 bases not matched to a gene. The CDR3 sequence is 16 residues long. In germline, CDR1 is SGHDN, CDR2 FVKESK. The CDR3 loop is CASSHLLAGSTDTQYF. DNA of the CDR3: TGTGCCAGCAGCCACCTACTAGCGGGAAGCACAGATACGCAGTATTTT. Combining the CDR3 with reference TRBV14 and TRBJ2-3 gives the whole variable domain EAGVTQFPSHSVIEKGQTVTLRCDPISGHDNLYWYRRVMGKEIKFLLHFVKESKQDESGMPNNRFLAERTGGTYSTLKVQPAELEDSGVYFCASSHLLAGSTDTQYFGPGTRLTVL.

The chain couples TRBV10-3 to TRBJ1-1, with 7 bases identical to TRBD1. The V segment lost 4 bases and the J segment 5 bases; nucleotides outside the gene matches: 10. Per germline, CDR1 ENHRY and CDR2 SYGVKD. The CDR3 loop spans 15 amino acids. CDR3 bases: TGTGCCATCAGTGGACAGGGACGTAGGGGAACTGAAGCTTTCTTT. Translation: CAISGQGRRGTEAFF.

The CDR3 coding sequence is TGTGCCAGCCAGGGATGGATGACCCGCCTGCCCCAGTACTTC. Its protein product is CASQGWMTRLPQYF. The V gene is TRBV10-3, the J gene TRBJ2-5; D may be TRBD1 (5 bases). Germline-derived CDR1 and CDR2 are ENHRY and SYGVKD. V shed 10 bases and J shed 9 bases, with 24 bases lying between them. The CDR3 covers 14 residues.

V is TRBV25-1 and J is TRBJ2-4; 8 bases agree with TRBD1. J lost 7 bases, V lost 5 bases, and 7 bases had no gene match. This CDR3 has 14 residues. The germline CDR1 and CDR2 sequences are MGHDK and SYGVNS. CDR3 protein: CASSLGGQGNIQYF. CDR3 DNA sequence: TGTGCCAGCAGTTTAGGTGGACAGGGTAACATTCAGTACTTC. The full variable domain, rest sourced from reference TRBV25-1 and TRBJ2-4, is EADIYQTPRYLVIGTGKKITLECSQTMGHDKMYWYQQDPGMELHLIHYSYGVNSTEKGDLSSESTVSRIRTEHFPLTLESARPSHTSQYLCASSLGGQGNIQYFGAGTRLSVL.

CDR3 sequence (DNA): TGTGCCAGCAGTCAAGGGACAGGGGAAGCTTTCTTT. Its protein product is CASSQGTGEAFF. The chain employs TRBV27 and TRBJ1-1, with 9 nucleotides matching TRBD1. V lost 5 bases to trimming and J lost 8 bases; unmatched junction nucleotides: 3. Germline V lookup: CDR1 MNHEY, CDR2 SMNVEV (reference sequence). The CDR3 has 12 residues.

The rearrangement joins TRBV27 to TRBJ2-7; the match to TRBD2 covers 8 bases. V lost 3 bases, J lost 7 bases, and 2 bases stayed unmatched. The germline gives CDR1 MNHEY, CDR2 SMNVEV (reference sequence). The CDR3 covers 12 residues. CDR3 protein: CASSFLAGEQYF. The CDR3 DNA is TGTGCCAGCAGTTTCCTAGCGGGTGAGCAGTACTTC.

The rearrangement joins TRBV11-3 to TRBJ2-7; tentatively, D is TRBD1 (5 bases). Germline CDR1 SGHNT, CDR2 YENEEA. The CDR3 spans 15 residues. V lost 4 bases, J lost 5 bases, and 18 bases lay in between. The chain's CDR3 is CASSSNRRPYHEQYF. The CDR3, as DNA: TGTGCCAGCAGCTCAAACAGGAGACCCTACCACGAGCAGTACTTC.

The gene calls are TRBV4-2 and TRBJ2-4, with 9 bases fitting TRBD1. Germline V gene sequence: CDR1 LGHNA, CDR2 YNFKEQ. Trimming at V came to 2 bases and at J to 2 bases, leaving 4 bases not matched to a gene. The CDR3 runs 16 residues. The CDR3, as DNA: TGTGCCAGCAGCCAACGACAGGGGGTCACCAAAAACATTCAGTACTTC. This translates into CASSQRQGVTKNIQYF.

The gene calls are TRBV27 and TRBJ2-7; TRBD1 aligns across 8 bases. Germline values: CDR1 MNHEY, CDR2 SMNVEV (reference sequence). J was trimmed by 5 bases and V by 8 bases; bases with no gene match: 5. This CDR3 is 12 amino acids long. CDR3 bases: TGTGCCAGCCTACAGGGGGAGCACGAGCAGTACTTC. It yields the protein CASLQGEHEQYF.

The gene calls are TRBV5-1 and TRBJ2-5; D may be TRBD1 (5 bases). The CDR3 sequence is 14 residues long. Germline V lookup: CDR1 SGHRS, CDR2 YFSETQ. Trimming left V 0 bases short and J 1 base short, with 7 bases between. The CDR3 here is CASSLDRPQETQYF. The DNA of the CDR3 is TGCGCCAGCAGCTTGGACAGGCCCCAAGAGACCCAGTACTTC. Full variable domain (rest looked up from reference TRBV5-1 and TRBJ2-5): KAGVTQTPRYLIKTRGQQVTLSCSPISGHRSVSWYQQTPGQGLQFLFEYFSETQRNKGNFPGRFSGRQFSNSRSEMNVSTLELGDSALYLCASSLDRPQETQYFGPGTRLLVL.

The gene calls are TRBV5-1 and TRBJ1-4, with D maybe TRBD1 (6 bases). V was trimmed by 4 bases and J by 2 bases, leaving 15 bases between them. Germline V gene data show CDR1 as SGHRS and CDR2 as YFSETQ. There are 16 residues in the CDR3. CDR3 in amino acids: CASSGMAGATNEKLFF. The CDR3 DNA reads TGCGCCAGCAGCGGCATGGCAGGGGCCACTAATGAAAAACTGTTTTTT. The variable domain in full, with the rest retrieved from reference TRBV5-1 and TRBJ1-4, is KAGVTQTPRYLIKTRGQQVTLSCSPISGHRSVSWYQQTPGQGLQFLFEYFSETQRNKGNFPGRFSGRQFSNSRSEMNVSTLELGDSALYLCASSGMAGATNEKLFFGSGTQLSVL.